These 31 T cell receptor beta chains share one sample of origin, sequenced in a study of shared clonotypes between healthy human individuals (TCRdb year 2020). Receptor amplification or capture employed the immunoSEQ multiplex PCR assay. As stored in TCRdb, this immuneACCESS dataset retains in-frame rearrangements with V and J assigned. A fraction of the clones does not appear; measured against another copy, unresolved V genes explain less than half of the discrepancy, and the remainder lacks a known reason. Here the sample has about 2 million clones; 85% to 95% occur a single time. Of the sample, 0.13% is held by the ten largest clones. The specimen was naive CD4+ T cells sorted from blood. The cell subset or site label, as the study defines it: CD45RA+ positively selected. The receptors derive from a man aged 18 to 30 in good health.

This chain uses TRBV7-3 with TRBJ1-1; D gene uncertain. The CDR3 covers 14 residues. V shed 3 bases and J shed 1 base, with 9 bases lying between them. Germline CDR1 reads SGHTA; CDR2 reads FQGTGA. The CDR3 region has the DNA TGTGCCAGCAGCTTCGGCCGGGAGAACACTGAAGCTTTCTTT. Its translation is CASSFGRENTEAFF.

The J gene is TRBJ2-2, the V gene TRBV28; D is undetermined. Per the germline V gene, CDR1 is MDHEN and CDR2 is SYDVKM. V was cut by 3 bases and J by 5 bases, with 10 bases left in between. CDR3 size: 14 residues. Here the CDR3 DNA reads TGTGCCAGCAGTTTTCTCCAGTCAACCGGGGAGCTGTTTTTT. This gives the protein CASSFLQSTGELFF.

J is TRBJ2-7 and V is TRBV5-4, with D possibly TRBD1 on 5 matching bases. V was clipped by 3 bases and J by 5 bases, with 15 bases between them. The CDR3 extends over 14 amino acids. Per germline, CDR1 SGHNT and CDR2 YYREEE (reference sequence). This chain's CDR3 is CASSSFTGNDEQYF. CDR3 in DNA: TGTGCCAGCAGCTCCTTCACAGGAAACGACGAGCAGTACTTC.

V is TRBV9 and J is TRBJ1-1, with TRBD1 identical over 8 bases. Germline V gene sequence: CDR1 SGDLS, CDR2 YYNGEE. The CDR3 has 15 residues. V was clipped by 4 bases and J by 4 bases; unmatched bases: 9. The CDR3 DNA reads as TGTGCCAGCAGCCCCCGACAGGGGCGGAGCACTGAAGCTTTCTTT. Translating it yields CASSPRQGRSTEAFF. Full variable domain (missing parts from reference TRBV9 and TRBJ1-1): DSGVTQTPKHLITATGQRVTLRCSPRSGDLSVYWYQQSLDQGLQFLIQYYNGEERAKGNILERFSAQQFPDLHSELNLSSLELGDSALYFCASSPRQGRSTEAFFGQGTRLTVV.

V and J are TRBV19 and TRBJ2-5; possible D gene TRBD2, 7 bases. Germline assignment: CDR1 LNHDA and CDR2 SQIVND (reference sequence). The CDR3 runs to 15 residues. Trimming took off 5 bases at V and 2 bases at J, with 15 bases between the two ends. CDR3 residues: CASSSRTAGQETQYF. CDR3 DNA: TGTGCCAGTAGTTCCCGGACAGCGGGACAAGAGACCCAGTACTTC.

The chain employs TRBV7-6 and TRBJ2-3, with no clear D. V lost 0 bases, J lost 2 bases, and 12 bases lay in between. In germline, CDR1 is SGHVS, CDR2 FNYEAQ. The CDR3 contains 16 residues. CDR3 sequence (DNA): TGTGCCAGCAGCTTAGCCGCACAGTCCTACACAGATACGCAGTATTTT. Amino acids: CASSLAAQSYTDTQYF. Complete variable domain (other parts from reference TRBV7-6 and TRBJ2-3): GAGVSQSPRYKVTKRGQDVALRCDPISGHVSLYWYRQALGQGPEFLTYFNYEAQQDKSGLPNDRFSAERPEGSISTLTIQRTEQRDSAMYRCASSLAAQSYTDTQYFGPGTRLTVL.

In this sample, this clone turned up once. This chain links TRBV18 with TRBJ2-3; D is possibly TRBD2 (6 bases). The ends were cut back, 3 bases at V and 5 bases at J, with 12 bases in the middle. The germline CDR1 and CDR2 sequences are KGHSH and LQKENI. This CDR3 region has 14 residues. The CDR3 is CASSPRDSQDTQYF. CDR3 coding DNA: TGTGCCAGCTCACCTCGGGACTCCCAAGATACGCAGTATTTT.

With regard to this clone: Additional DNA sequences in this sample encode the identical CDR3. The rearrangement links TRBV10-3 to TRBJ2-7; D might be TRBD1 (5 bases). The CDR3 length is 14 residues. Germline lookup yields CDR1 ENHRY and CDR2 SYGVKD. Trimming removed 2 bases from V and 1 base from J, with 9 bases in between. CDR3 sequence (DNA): TGTGCCATCAGTGAGGGAGACAGATCCTACGAGCAGTACTTC. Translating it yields CAISEGDRSYEQYF.

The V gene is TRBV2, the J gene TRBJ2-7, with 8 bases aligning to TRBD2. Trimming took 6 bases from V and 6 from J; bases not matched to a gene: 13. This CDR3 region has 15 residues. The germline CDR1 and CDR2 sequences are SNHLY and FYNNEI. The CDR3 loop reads CASSITTQAGAEQYF. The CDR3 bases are TGTGCCAGCAGCATCACAACCCAAGCGGGAGCCGAGCAGTACTTC.

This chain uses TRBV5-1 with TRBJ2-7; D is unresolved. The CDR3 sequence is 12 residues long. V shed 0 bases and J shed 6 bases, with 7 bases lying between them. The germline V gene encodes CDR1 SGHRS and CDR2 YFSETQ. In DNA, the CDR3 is TGCGCCAGCAGCTTGGACGGACGCGAGCAGTACTTC. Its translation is CASSLDGREQYF.

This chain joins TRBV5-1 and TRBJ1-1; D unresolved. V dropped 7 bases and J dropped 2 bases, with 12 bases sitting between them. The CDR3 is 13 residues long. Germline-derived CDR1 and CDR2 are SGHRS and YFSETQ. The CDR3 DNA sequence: TGCGCCAGCGGCAGCTTCGACAACACTGAAGCTTTCTTT. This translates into CASGSFDNTEAFF.

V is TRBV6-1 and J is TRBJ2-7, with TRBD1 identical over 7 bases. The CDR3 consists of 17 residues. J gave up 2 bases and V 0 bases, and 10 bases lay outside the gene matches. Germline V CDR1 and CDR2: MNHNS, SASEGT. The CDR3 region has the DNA TGTGCCAGCAGTGAAGCGGGGGAGAGACAGGGAACCTACGAGCAGTACTTC. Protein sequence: CASSEAGERQGTYEQYF.

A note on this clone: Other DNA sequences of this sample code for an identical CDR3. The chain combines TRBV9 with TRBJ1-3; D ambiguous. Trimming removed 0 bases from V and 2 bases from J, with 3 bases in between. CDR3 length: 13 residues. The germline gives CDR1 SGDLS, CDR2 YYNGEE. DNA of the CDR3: TGTGCCAGCAGCGTAGATCCTGGAAACACCATATATTTT. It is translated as CASSVDPGNTIYF.

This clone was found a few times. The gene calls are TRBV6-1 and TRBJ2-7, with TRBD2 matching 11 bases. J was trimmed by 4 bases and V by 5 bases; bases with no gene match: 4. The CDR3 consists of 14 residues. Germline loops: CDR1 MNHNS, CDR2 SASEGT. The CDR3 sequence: CASSLAGGIYEQYF. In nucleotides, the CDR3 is TGTGCCAGCAGTCTAGCGGGGGGCATTTACGAGCAGTACTTC.

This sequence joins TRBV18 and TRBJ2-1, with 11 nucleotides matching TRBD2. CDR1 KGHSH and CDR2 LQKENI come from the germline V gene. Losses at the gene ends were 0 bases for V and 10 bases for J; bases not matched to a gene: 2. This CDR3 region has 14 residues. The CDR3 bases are TGTGCCAGCTCACCACCTAGCGGGGGGGCGGAGCAGTTCTTC. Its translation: CASSPPSGGAEQFF.

CDR3 sequence: CASSSILGGSSPLHF. CDR3 bases: TGTGCCAGCAGCTCCATACTGGGGGGGAGTTCACCCCTCCACTTT. J is TRBJ1-6 and V is TRBV7-9; tentative D call: TRBD1 (5 bases). The CDR3 sequence is 15 residues long. Germline CDR1 SEHNR, CDR2 FQNEAQ (reference sequence). Between the trimmed V and J ends, which lost 4 bases and 9 bases, there was a span of 16 bases. The entire variable domain, with the rest obtained from reference TRBV7-9 and TRBJ1-6, is as follows: DTGVSQNPRHKITKRGQNVTFRCDPISEHNRLYWYRQTLGQGPEFLTYFQNEAQLEKSRLLSDRFSAERPKGSFSTLEIQRTEQGDSAMYLCASSSILGGSSPLHFGNGTRLTVT.

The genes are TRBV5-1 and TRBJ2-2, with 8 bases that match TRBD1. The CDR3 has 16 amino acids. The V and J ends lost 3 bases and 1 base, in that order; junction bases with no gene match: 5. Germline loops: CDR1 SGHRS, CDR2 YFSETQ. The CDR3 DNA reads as TGCGCCAGCAGCTCACCCGGGACAGGGAACACCGGGGAGCTGTTTTTT. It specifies CASSSPGTGNTGELFF.

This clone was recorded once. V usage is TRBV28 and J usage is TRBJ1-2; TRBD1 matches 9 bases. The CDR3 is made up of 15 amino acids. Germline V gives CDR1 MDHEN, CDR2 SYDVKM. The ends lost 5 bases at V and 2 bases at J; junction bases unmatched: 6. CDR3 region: CASSPHGQGNYGYTF. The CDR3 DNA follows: TGTGCCAGCAGTCCTCACGGACAGGGGAACTATGGCTACACCTTC.

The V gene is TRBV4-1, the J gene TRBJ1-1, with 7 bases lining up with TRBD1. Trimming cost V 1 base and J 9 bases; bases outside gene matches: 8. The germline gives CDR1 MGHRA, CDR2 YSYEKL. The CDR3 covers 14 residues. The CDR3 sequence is CASSQARDSHKAFF. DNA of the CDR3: TGCGCCAGCAGCCAAGCCCGGGACAGCCACAAAGCTTTCTTT.

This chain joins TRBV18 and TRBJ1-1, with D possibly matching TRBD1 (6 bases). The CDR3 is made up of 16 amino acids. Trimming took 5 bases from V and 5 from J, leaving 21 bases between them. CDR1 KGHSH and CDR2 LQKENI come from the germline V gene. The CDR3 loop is CASSISPNRDITEAFF. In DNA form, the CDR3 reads TGTGCCAGCTCAATAAGCCCCAACAGGGATATTACTGAAGCTTTCTTT.

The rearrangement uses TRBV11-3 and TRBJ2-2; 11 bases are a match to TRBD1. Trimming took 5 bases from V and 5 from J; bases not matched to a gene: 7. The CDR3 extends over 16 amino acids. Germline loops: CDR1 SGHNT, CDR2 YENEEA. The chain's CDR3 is CASSTTGTGGTGELFF. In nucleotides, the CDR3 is TGTGCCAGCAGCACGACCGGGACAGGGGGAACCGGGGAGCTGTTTTTT.

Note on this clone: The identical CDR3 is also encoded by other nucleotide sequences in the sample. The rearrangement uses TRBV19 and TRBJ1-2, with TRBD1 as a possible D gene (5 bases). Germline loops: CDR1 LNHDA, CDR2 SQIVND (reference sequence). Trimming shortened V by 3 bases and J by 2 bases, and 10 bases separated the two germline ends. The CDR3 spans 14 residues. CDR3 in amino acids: CASSIQGANYGYTF. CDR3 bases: TGTGCCAGTAGTATCCAGGGCGCCAACTATGGCTACACCTTC.

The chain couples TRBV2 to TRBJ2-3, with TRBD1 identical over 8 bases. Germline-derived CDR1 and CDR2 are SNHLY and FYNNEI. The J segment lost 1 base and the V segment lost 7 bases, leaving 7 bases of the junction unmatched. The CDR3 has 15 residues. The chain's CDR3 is CASTQGARGTDTQYF. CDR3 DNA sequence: TGTGCCAGCACGCAGGGGGCGCGGGGCACAGATACGCAGTATTTT.

This CDR3 is CASSPSPTGELFF. The CDR3 bases are TGTGCCAGCAGCCCAAGTCCCACCGGGGAGCTGTTTTTT. The chain uses TRBV5-4 and TRBJ2-2, with unresolved D. Trimming took off 4 bases at V and 4 bases at J, with 8 bases between the two ends. This CDR3 is built from 13 residues. Looked up from germline, CDR1 is SGHNT and CDR2 is YYREEE (reference sequence).

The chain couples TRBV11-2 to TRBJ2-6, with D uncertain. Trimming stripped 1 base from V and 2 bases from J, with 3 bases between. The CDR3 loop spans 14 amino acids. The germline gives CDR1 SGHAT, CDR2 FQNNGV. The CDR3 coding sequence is TGTGCCAGCAGCTTAGGCGCTGGGGCCAACGTCCTGACTTTC. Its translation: CASSLGAGANVLTF.

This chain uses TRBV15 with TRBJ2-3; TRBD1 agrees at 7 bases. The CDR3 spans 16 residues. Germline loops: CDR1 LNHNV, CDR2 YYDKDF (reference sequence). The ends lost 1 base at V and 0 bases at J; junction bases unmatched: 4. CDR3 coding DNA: TGTGCCACCAGCAGAGGGGGACAGATAAGCACAGATACGCAGTATTTT. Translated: CATSRGGQISTDTQYF.

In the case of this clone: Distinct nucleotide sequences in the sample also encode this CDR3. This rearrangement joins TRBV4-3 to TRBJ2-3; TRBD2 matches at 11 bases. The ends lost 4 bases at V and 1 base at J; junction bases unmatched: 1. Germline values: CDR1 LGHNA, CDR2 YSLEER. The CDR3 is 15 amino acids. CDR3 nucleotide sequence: TGCGCCAGCAGCCTGGGACTAGCGGGCACAGATACGCAGTATTTT. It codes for CASSLGLAGTDTQYF.

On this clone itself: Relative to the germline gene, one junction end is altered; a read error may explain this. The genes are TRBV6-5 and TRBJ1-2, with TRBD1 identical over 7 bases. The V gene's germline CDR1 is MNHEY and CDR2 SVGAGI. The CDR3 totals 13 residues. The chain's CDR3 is CATRTGGQNVELF. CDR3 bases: TGTGCCACCAGGACAGGAGGCCAGAATGTTGAACTCTTC.

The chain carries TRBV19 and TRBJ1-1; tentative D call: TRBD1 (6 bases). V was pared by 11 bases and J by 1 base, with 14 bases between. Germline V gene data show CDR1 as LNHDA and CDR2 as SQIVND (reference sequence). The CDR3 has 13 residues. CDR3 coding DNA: TGTGCCGCAGGAAAACAGGGGAACACTGAAGCTTTCTTT. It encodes CAAGKQGNTEAFF.

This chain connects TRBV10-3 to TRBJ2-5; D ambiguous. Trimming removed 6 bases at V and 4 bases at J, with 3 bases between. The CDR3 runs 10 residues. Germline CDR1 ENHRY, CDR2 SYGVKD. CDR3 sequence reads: CAISGETQYF. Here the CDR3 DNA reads TGTGCCATCAGCGGAGAGACCCAGTACTTC.

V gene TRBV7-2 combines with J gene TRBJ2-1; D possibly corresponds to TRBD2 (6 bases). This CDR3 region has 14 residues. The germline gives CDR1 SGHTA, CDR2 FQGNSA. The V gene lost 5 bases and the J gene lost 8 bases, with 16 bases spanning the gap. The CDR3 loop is CASSQGLQSDEQFF. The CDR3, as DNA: TGTGCCAGCAGCCAGGGACTCCAGAGCGATGAGCAGTTCTTC.